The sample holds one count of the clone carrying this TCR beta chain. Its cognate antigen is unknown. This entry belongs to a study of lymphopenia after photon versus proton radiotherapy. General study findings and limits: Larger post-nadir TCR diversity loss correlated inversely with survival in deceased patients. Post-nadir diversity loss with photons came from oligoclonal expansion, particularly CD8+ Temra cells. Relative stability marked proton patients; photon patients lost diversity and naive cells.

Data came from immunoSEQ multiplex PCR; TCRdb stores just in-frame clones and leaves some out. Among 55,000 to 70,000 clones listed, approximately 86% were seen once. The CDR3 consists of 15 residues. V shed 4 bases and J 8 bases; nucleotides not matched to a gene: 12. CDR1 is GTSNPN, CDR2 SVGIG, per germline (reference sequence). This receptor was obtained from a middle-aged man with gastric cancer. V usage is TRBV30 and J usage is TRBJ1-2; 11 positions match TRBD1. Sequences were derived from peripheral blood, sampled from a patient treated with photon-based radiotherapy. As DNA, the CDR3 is TGTGCCTGGAACTCCGGGGACAGGGGGACGAAGGGCTACACCTTC. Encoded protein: CAWNSGDRGTKGYTF. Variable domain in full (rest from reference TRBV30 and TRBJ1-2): SQTIHQWPATLVQPVGSPLSLECTVEGTSNPNLYWYRQAAGRGLQLLFYSVGIGQISSEVPQNLSASRPQDRQFILSSKKLLLSDSGFYLCAWNSGDRGTKGYTFGSGTRLTVV.